This TCR beta chain originates from a study of immune evolution from preneoplasia to lung adenocarcinoma (dated by TCRdb to the early 2020s). About the investigation overall: HLA loss of heterozygosity was seen in roughly 6.6%, 14% and 36% of AIS, MIA and ADC lesions, and in no AAH lesions. Resected precursor lesions (AAH, AIS, MIA) and invasive adenocarcinomas were compared against paired morphologically normal lung tissue. The study combined immune gene expression, TCR sequencing and multiplex immunofluorescence to profile immune contexture across lung adenocarcinoma precursors and invasive adenocarcinoma. TCR sequencing data came from roughly 51 patients. The overall cohort comprised under 70 patients with pulmonary nodules who underwent surgical resection. The sample size was set by how many specimens were available, not by a prior power calculation. According to the study, some 97 samples were used for TCR sequencing. Whole exome sequencing and methylation data from the same cohort of nodules were integrated with the immune data. Class I HLA alleles were inferred from exome data with POLYSOLVER, and allele-specific HLA loss was detected with LOHHLA.

V loses 0 bases, J loses 6 bases, and the germline ends lie 15 bases apart. The CDR3 contains 16 residues, cysteine and phenylalanine counted. Here the CDR3 DNA is all that survives: 48 bases in frame from base 1. As encoded in the germline V gene, CDR1 is SGHDT while CDR2 is YYEEEE. Broader findings and caveats from the paper: The highest top T cell clone frequencies were observed in normal lung, and a progressive decrease in top T cell clone frequencies appeared to occur from AAH through AIS, MIA and invasive adenocarcinoma. The highest T cell clonality was observed in KRAS-mutant nodules compared with EGFR-mutant or double wild-type lesions. Because all patients came from Japan and China, whether the findings apply to Western populations was uncertain. Clonality was highest in normal lung, while later-stage lesions appeared to have lower clonality but higher T cell density and diversity. The findings were based on association rather than direct causation, and larger cohorts with long-term follow-up and longitudinal biopsies were deemed needed.

Patients underwent resection in Japan or China between the mid-2010s and the late 2010s. Histologic diagnosis of each case was confirmed independently by two lung cancer pathologists on H&E slides. For nucleic acid extraction, premalignant or tumor cells were enriched by macro-dissection following pathologic assessment. FFPE tissue was used for DNA isolation with the AllPrep DNA/RNA FFPE Kit. This clone was detected only a few times. There is no known antigen for this receptor. The input lacks base qualities; no much larger clone sits a single base away. TCR beta CDR3 regions were sequenced from DNA using the immunoSEQ hsTCRbeta Kit. Concerning the study's data processing: TCR sequencing data were analysed with the ImmunoSEQ Analyzer. T cell clonality was defined as 1 minus Pielou's evenness, as computed on productive rearrangements. The inverse Simpson index, applied to productive templates, was used to measure T cell diversity. T cell density was defined as TCR beta template counts normalized to usable DNA, with usable DNA estimated by amplifying and sequencing housekeeping genes. TCR metrics were compared across histologic stages using two-sided Kruskal-Wallis tests. Not all clones reach the TCRdb copy of this immuneACCESS table, which keeps in-frame sequences only. Checked studies attribute under half of the gap to unresolved V genes and leave the rest unexplained. Clone size and the V and J calls come from that table; the DNA yielded D and trimming. The sample records fewer than 12,000 clones, 75% to 85% of which are singletons. The ten largest clones take up less than 3.5% of the sample.

Sample: FFPE minimally invasive lung adenocarcinoma tissue. The sample's cell subset or site label, decoded: micro-invasive lung adenocarcinoma (MIA). The clonotype comes from a person aged 70 to 85 with lung adenocarcinoma. This chain is built from TRBV5-6 and TRBJ2-2; the D gene could be either TRBD1 or TRBD2, each agreeing at 6 bases. The CDR3 loop reads CASSLGFAGHSGELFF. DNA sequence: TGTGCCAGCAGCTTGGGATTCGCGGGACATTCCGGGGAGCTGTTTTTT.